This note documents a single T cell receptor beta chain sequence. These data are taken from a study of blood T cell repertoires in COVID-19. At the level of the study: COVID-19 samples from acute and convalescent phases originated in the United States, Italy and Spain.

Per the original methods: Quantification of nucleated cells was approximated via reference gene primer amplification. The table came from immunoSEQ multiplex PCR; TCRdb's copy has only in-frame clones and leaves some out. V and J calls and clone size are those listed in that table; D and trimming were worked out from the DNA. In the table there are about 220,000 clones, roughly 87% of which are singletons. CDR1 and CDR2 (germline): SGHDT, YYEEEE. The CDR3 runs to 13 residues. V gave up 1 base and J gave up 3 bases, with 7 bases separating them. The sequence derives from a man aged 40-49 years with active or convalescent COVID-19. Sequencing was carried out using peripheral blood. This chain links TRBV5-6 with TRBJ1-2; D ambiguous. The CDR3 region is CASSLSSDYGYTF. DNA for the CDR3: TGTGCCAGCAGCTTGTCATCAGACTATGGCTACACCTTC.